This T cell receptor beta chain was sequenced during a study of T-cell memory formation after mild COVID-19. The sample holds many counts of this clonotype. TCRdb ran MiXCR on the 5' RACE reads and lists one entry per CDR3 protein. The table shows roughly 300,000 distinct CDR3 sequences, with 15% to 20% occurring only once. From germline, CDR1 is SGHTA and CDR2 FQGNSA. The CDR3 totals 14 residues. V was pared by 1 base and J by 5 bases, with 9 bases between. V and J are TRBV7-2 and TRBJ2-1; D may be TRBD1 (6 bases). The origin of this receptor is a young man who had mild COVID-19 (a few samples of this study predate the infection). Cell type and time point are not known. Sequencing was carried out using PBMCs or a T cell subset sorted from them (not recorded which). The CDR3 loop is CASSLGQGNNEQFF. CDR3 sequence (DNA): TGTGCCAGCAGCTTAGGTCAGGGGAACAATGAGCAGTTCTTC.